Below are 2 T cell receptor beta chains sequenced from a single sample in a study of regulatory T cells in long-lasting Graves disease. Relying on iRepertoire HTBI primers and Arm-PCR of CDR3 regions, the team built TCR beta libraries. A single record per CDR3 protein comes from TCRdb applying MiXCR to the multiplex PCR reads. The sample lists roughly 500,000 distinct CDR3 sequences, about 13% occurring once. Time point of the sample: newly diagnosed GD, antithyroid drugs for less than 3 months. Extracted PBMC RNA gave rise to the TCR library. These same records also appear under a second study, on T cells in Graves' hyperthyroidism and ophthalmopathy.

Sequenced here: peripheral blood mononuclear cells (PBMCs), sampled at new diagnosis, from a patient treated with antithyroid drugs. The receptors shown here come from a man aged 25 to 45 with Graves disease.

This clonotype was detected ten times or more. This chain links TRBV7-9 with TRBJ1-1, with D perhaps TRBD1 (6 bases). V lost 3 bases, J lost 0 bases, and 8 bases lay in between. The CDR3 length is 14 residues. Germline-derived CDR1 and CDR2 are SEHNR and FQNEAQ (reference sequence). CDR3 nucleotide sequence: TGTGCCAGCAGCTTCCGGACAGTGAACACTGAAGCTTTCTTT. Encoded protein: CASSFRTVNTEAFF.

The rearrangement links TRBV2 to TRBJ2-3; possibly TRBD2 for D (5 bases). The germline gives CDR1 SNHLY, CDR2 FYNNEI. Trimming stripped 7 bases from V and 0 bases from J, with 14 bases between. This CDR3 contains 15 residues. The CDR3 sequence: CASTPERTSTDTQYF. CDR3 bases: TGTGCCAGCACCCCAGAGCGGACTAGCACAGATACGCAGTATTTT.